Presented here are 26 T cell receptor beta chains from one specimen sequenced in a study of T cells in Graves' hyperthyroidism and ophthalmopathy. The investigators amplified TCR beta CDR3 regions from RNA transcripts. HTBI primers were the set used in a first-round RT-PCR of the TCR CDR3. TCRdb called the multiplex PCR reads again in MiXCR, with one record for every CDR3 protein. The sample records 500,000 to 650,000 distinct CDR3 sequences, approximately 17% being singletons. Specimen: blood. The receptors originated from a woman aged 18-35 years with Graves' ophthalmopathy.

In this sample, this clonotype turned up many times. The chain has TRBV12-3 or TRBV12-4 and TRBJ1-4, with D possibly matching TRBD1 (5 bases). V was cut by 5 bases and J by 8 bases, with 12 bases left in between. There are 13 residues in the CDR3. The CDR3, as DNA: TGTGCCAGCAGTCGGGACCTGGGGGAAAAACTGTTTTTT. Its protein product is CASSRDLGEKLFF.

This clonotype showed up just a few times. The rearrangement uses TRBV7-9 and TRBJ1-1; unclear D gene. Per the germline V gene, CDR1 is SEHNR and CDR2 is FQNEAQ (reference sequence). This CDR3 is built from 9 residues. Trimming took 7 bases from V and 11 from J, leaving 8 bases between them. The CDR3 nucleotides read TGTGCCAGCACCCCGGTCGCTTTCTTT. Residues: CASTPVAFF.

This clonotype was seen ten or more times. The chain joins TRBV2 to TRBJ1-2; the match to TRBD1 covers 7 bases. The CDR3 spans 15 residues. Trimming cost V 1 base and J 0 bases; bases outside gene matches: 2. The germline gives CDR1 SNHLY, CDR2 FYNNEI. CDR3 DNA sequence: TGTGCCAGCAGTGAAGAGCAGGGGGCTAACTATGGCTACACCTTC. This encodes CASSEEQGANYGYTF.

This clonotype was detected many times. The chain recombines TRBV28 with TRBJ1-1; TRBD1 matches at 7 bases. This CDR3 is 16 amino acids long. CDR1 and CDR2 from the germline V gene are MDHEN and SYDVKM. The trim removed 3 bases at V and 0 bases at J, leaving 7 bases unmatched. This CDR3 is CASSLGGRGMNTEAFF. CDR3 bases: TGTGCCAGCAGTTTGGGGGGCAGGGGGATGAACACTGAAGCTTTCTTT.

This clonotype was recorded at least ten times. The chain links TRBV5-1 to TRBJ2-7; TRBD1 aligns across 9 bases. Trimming cost V 2 bases and J 4 bases; bases outside gene matches: 4. Germline V CDR1 and CDR2: SGHRS, YFSETQ. The CDR3 has 14 residues. The CDR3 coding sequence is TGCGCCAGCAGCTTACGGACAGGGGCGTACGAGCAGTACTTC. This sequence encodes CASSLRTGAYEQYF.

This clonotype was seen ten or more times. V usage is TRBV20-1 and J usage is TRBJ1-2; 7 bases line up with TRBD1. Germline CDR1 is DFQATT and CDR2 is SNEGSKA (reference sequence). The CDR3 runs 15 residues. Trimming removed 2 bases from V and 4 bases from J; junction bases left unmatched: 10. CDR3 nucleotide sequence: TGCAGTGCTAGACCTCCACGGACAGGCATCTATGGCTACACCTTC. Protein sequence: CSARPPRTGIYGYTF.

Note on this clonotype: A single base separates this from a much larger clone, so it may be a read error. The rearrangement links TRBV7-9 to TRBJ2-5, with D hard to call. This CDR3 spans 11 amino acids. Germline V gives CDR1 SEHNR, CDR2 FQNEAQ (reference sequence). This CDR3 is CTIQYQETQYF. CDR3 coding DNA: TGTACCATACAGTACCAAGAGACCCAGTACTTC.

In this sample, this clonotype turned up many times. The gene calls are TRBV7-9 and TRBJ2-7; D could derive from TRBD1 or TRBD2 (5 bases each). The CDR3 runs 15 residues. Trimming took off 6 bases at V and 5 bases at J, with 20 bases between the two ends. The V gene's germline CDR1 is SEHNR and CDR2 FQNEAQ (reference sequence). This CDR3 reads CASRRDGSGYHEQYF. The CDR3 DNA follows: TGTGCCAGCAGACGGGACGGGTCAGGGTATCACGAGCAGTACTTC. Complete variable domain (other parts from reference TRBV7-9 and TRBJ2-7): DTGVSQNPRHKITKRGQNVTFRCDPISEHNRLYWYRQTLGQGPEFLTYFQNEAQLEKSRLLSDRFSAERPKGSFSTLEIQRTEQGDSAMYLCASRRDGSGYHEQYFGPGTRLTVT.

Many counts were recorded for this clonotype. This chain joins TRBV6-1 and TRBJ2-7; D remains ambiguous. CDR1 is MNHNS, CDR2 SASEGT, per germline. CDR3 size: 16 residues. The V gene lost 0 bases and the J gene lost 1 base, with 13 bases spanning the gap. CDR3 sequence (DNA): TGTGCCAGCAGTGAAGCGGACGCGCGAACATCCTACGAGCAGTACTTC. It encodes CASSEADARTSYEQYF.

This clonotype has ten or more counts. V gene TRBV11-1 combines with J gene TRBJ2-7; TRBD1 is a possible D gene (6 bases). Germline V CDR1 and CDR2: SGHAT, FQDESV (reference sequence). CDR3 length equals 14 residues. Trimming left V 1 base short and J 5 bases short, with 12 bases between. CDR3 amino acids: CASSLEPGVHEQYF. DNA for the CDR3: TGTGCCAGCAGCTTAGAACCAGGGGTCCACGAGCAGTACTTC.

In its sample, this clonotype was seen many times. The rearrangement joins TRBV6-1 to TRBJ2-7; D gene ambiguous. CDR3 length equals 14 residues. With 6 bases removed from V and 0 bases from J, the gap between germline ends came to 12 bases. CDR1 and CDR2 (germline): MNHNS, SASEGT. The DNA for the CDR3 is TGTGCCAGCAGCGACCGACGGAGCTCCTACGAGCAGTACTTC. As protein: CASSDRRSSYEQYF.

This clonotype was counted many times. The chain has TRBV3-1 and TRBJ2-3; D may be TRBD2 (6 bases). CDR3 length: 14 residues. The ends were cut back, 0 bases at V and 6 bases at J, with 10 bases in the middle. Germline V gene sequence: CDR1 LGHDT, CDR2 YNNKEL (reference sequence). The CDR3, as DNA: TGTGCCAGCAGCCAAGATGCAGGAGGGGATACGCAGTATTTT. Its translation is CASSQDAGGDTQYF.

This clonotype was seen a few times. The chain employs TRBV3-1 and TRBJ2-1; D gene ambiguous. The CDR3 consists of 14 residues. V was pared by 1 base and J by 4 bases, with 8 bases between. Germline V gene sequence: CDR1 LGHDT, CDR2 YNNKEL (reference sequence). The CDR3, as DNA: TGTGCCAGCAGCCAAGGAGAAGGATACAATGAGCAGTTCTTC. Encoded protein: CASSQGEGYNEQFF.

This clonotype showed up just a few times. V gene TRBV6-1 combines with J gene TRBJ2-1; 7 bases match TRBD2. This CDR3 contains 13 residues. The germline V gene has CDR1 MNHNS and CDR2 SASEGT. V shed 4 bases and J 5 bases; nucleotides not matched to a gene: 2. CDR3 nucleotides: TGTGCCAGCAGTGGACGGGGGGACAATGAGCAGTTCTTC. Protein product: CASSGRGDNEQFF.

This clonotype was observed at least ten times. This sequence joins TRBV7-9 and TRBJ2-7; TRBD1 might be the D (6 bases). CDR1 is SEHNR, CDR2 FQNEAQ, per germline (reference sequence). V lost 4 bases and J lost 8, with 15 bases in between. The CDR3 spans 13 residues. The DNA for the CDR3 is TGTGCCAGCAGCTCACAGGGAAATGTGAAGCAGTACTTC. Protein sequence: CASSSQGNVKQYF.

This clonotype was recorded a few times. The V and J genes are TRBV5-1 and TRBJ2-7; 10 bases match TRBD2. CDR3 length: 17 amino acids. CDR1 SGHRS and CDR2 YFSETQ come from the germline V gene. V shed 1 base and J 0 bases; nucleotides not matched to a gene: 7. For the CDR3, the DNA is TGCGCCAGCAGCTTGTTAGCGGGAGGCGTGAGCTCCTACGAGCAGTACTTC. Translated, it gives CASSLLAGGVSSYEQYF.

This clonotype was observed many times. V is TRBV11-1 and J is TRBJ2-7; 7 nucleotides match TRBD1. The CDR3 runs 14 residues. The junction had 7 bases not matched to a gene; V was cut back by 5 bases and J by 3 bases. CDR1 SGHAT and CDR2 FQDESV come from the germline V gene (reference sequence). The CDR3 sequence is CASSRDSPLYEQYF. CDR3 bases: TGTGCCAGCAGCCGGGACAGCCCCCTCTACGAGCAGTACTTC.

The V and J genes are TRBV5-5 and TRBJ2-1; a possible D gene is TRBD2 (6 bases). CDR1 and CDR2 (germline): SGHKS, YYEKEE (reference sequence). The length of the CDR3 is 16 residues. V was cut by 4 bases and J by 2 bases, with 16 bases left in between. The DNA of the CDR3 is TGTGCCAGCAGCCTTGGCGGGACCCGGACCTACAATGAGCAGTTCTTC. Amino acids: CASSLGGTRTYNEQFF.

This clonotype was seen many times. The chain uses TRBV6-1 and TRBJ1-5; maybe TRBD1 (5 bases). This CDR3 has 13 residues. The germline V gene has CDR1 MNHNS and CDR2 SASEGT. V lost 9 bases, J lost 6 bases, and 15 bases lay in between. The CDR3, as DNA: TGTGCCAGTTGCTCCAGGGAGGCTCAGCCCCAGCATTTT. Protein sequence: CASCSREAQPQHF.

The sample holds a few counts of this clonotype. This chain joins TRBV11-2 and TRBJ2-2; 9 bases map to TRBD1. The CDR3 sequence is 17 residues long. V shed 2 bases, J shed 5 bases, and the junction held 9 bases outside the gene matches. Germline values: CDR1 SGHAT, CDR2 FQNNGV. The CDR3 DNA sequence: TGTGCCAGCAGCTTACGAGAAACAGGGGGCTCGACCGGGGAGCTGTTTTTT. Translation gives CASSLRETGGSTGELFF.

The chain links TRBV25-1 to TRBJ1-6; 7 bases map to TRBD1. This CDR3 contains 13 residues. Germline V gene lookup returns CDR1 MGHDK and CDR2 SYGVNS. V lost 9 bases to trimming and J lost 5 bases; unmatched junction nucleotides: 4. CDR3 coding DNA: TGTGCCAGTAGGGGGCGCGATAATTCACCCCTCCACTTT. Translated: CASRGRDNSPLHF. The variable domain in full, completed from reference TRBV25-1 and TRBJ1-6, reads EADIYQTPRYLVIGTGKKITLECSQTMGHDKMYWYQQDPGMELHLIHYSYGVNSTEKGDLSSESTVSRIRTEHFPLTLESARPSHTSQYLCASRGRDNSPLHFGNGTRLTVT.

With regard to this clonotype: Since a much larger clone is just one base distant, this may be a read error. The CDR3 DNA follows: TGTACCAGCAGCAAATACAGGGGTGCCTCTTCTGGGGCCAACGTCCTGACTTTC. Its translation is CTSSKYRGASSGANVLTF. V and J are TRBV7-2 and TRBJ2-6, with 7 positions matching TRBD1. Germline V gene lookup returns CDR1 SGHTA and CDR2 FQGNSA. This CDR3 region has 18 residues. The junction had 11 bases not matched to a gene; V was cut back by 5 bases and J by 1 base.

This clonotype was observed many times. The chain carries TRBV4-1 and TRBJ1-1; a weak D match, TRBD1 (6 bases). This CDR3 spans 17 amino acids. V was cut by 2 bases and J by 8 bases, with 24 bases left in between. The germline gives CDR1 MGHRA, CDR2 YSYEKL. The CDR3 sequence: CASSQPQGALDTGEAFF. In nucleotides, the CDR3 is TGCGCCAGCAGCCAACCCCAGGGCGCTTTGGATACAGGGGAAGCTTTCTTT.

This clonotype was seen many times. The chain links TRBV5-1 to TRBJ2-3; 10 nucleotides agree with TRBD2. Trimming cost V 4 bases and J 3 bases; bases outside gene matches: 14. The CDR3 is 18 residues long. Germline CDR1 and CDR2: SGHRS and YFSETQ. The CDR3 is CASSDKTILAGRTDTQYF. Here the CDR3 DNA reads TGCGCCAGCAGCGACAAGACAATACTAGCGGGGAGAACAGATACGCAGTATTTT.

The chain links TRBV10-2 to TRBJ2-3; D is unclear. The CDR3 covers 18 residues. V lost 0 bases, J lost 2 bases, and 18 bases lay in between. CDR1 and CDR2 from the germline V gene are WSHSY and SAAADI. The CDR3 bases are TGCGCCAGCAGTGAGTCTTGGTTCGGGCTAGAAGCCACAGATACGCAGTATTTT. Translation: CASSESWFGLEATDTQYF.

There are many counts of this clonotype. The chain employs TRBV12-3 or TRBV12-4 and TRBJ1-2; possibly TRBD1 for D (5 bases). CDR3 length: 16 residues. Trimming cost V 5 bases and J 3 bases, with 19 bases left between them. As DNA, the CDR3 is TGTGCCAGCAGTGGCGACAGCCCCGAAGATCACTATGGCTACACCTTC. The encoded protein is CASSGDSPEDHYGYTF.